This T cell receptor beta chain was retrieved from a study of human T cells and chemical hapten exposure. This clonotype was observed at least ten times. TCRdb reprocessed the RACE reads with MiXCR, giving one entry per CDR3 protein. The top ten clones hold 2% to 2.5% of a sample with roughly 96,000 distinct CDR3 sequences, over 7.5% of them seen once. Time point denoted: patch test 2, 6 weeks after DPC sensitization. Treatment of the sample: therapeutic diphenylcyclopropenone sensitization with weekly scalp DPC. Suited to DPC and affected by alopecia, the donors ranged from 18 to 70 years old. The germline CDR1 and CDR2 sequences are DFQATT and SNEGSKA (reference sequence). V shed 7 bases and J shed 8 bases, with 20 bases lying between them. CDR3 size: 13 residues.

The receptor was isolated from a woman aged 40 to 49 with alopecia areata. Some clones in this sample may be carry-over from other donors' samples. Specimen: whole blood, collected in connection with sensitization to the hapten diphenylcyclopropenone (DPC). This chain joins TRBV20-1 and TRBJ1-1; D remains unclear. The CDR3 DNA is TGCAGTGTCCCGGGCCGGGAAGCCGTCGAAGCTTTCTTT. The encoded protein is CSVPGREAVEAFF.